A single T cell receptor (beta chain) is shown here with its context. Data came from immunoSEQ multiplex PCR; TCRdb stores just in-frame clones and leaves some out. The sample records about 440,000 clones, around 88% being singletons. This entry comes from a study of Ad26.COV2.S vaccination and SARS-CoV-2 variants. Looking at the study overall: By the intramuscular route, Ad26.COV2.S was given once, or twice 56 days apart.

V was shortened by 4 bases and J by 4 bases, with 11 bases between the two germline ends. The CDR3 runs to 13 residues. CDR1 and CDR2 from the germline V gene are SGHNT and YYREEE (reference sequence). Treatment of the sample: around 19 received Ad26.COV2.S at low or high dose, single or two shots; 5 received placebo; per-sample allocation not given. Sampling occurred on day 63 after the first vaccine or placebo injection. Boston supplied an adult donor aged 18-55 years. This TCR derives from a person aged 18-65 years who received the Ad26.COV2.S COVID-19 vaccine or a placebo. Here the sequenced sample was peripheral blood, taken in a trial of Ad26.COV2.S vaccine versus placebo. This chain joins TRBV5-4 and TRBJ2-5; D is unclear. The CDR3 region has the DNA TGTGCCAGCAGCAGAAGCCGAGGAGAGACCCAGTACTTC. Protein sequence: CASSRSRGETQYF. The whole variable domain, filled in from reference TRBV5-4 and TRBJ2-5, reads ETGVTQSPTHLIKTRGQQVTLRCSSQSGHNTVSWYQQALGQGPQFIFQYYREEENGRGNFPPRFSGLQFPNYSSELNVNALELDDSALYLCASSRSRGETQYFGPGTRLLVL.